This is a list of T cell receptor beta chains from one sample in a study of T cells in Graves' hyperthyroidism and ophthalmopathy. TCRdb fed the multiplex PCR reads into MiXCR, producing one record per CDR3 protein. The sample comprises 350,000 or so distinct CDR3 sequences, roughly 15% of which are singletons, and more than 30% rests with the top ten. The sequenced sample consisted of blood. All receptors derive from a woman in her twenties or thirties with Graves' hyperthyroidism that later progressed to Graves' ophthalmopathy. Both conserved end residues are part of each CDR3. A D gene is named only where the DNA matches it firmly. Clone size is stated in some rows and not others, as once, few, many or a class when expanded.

CASSYVGQGSGELFF | TGTGCCAGCAGTTACGTGGGACAGGGCAGCGGGGAGCTGTTTTTT | TRBJ2-2 | TRBV6-5 | few | TRBD1
CASSFGQGYTEAFF | TGTGCCAGTAGTTTCGGACAGGGGTACACTGAAGCTTTCTTT | TRBJ1-1 | TRBV19 | many | TRBD1
CAWSVNRDARDNEQFF | TGTGCCTGGAGTGTAAACAGGGACGCACGCGACAATGAGCAGTTCTTC | TRBJ2-1 | TRBV30 | many | NA
CASSLIRPGGLDGYTF | TGTGCCAGCAGTTTAATCCGCCCAGGGGGACTCGATGGCTACACCTTC | TRBJ1-2 | TRBV28 | many | TRBD1
CASSRGTSGRYEQYF | TGTGCCAGCAGCCGGGGGACTAGCGGACGCTACGAGCAGTACTTC | TRBJ2-7 | TRBV28 | many | TRBD2
CASSQVIAGPGDNYGYTF | TGTGCCAGCAGCCAAGTTATCGCAGGCCCCGGAGATAACTATGGCTACACCTTC | TRBJ1-2 | TRBV3-1 | many | NA
CASSQFRQKSYNEQFF | TGTGCCAGCAGCCAATTTAGACAGAAATCCTACAATGAGCAGTTCTTC | TRBJ2-1 | TRBV3-1 | many | NA
CASSPGQVDGYTF | TGTGCCAGCAGCCCAGGACAGGTAGATGGCTACACCTTC | TRBJ1-2 | TRBV6-1 | NA | TRBD1
CASSEPGLGNQPQHF | TGTGCCAGCAGTGAACCGGGACTCGGGAATCAGCCCCAGCATTTT | TRBJ1-5 | TRBV6-1 | NA | NA
CASSQEGTGYYGYTF | TGCGCCAGCAGCCAAGAAGGGACCGGTTACTATGGCTACACCTTC | TRBJ1-2 | TRBV4-1 | many | NA
CASGGYYEQYF | TGTGCCAGCGGGGGGTATTACGAGCAGTACTTC | TRBJ2-7 | TRBV2 | many | NA
CASSLVWAANGYTF | TGTGCCAGCAGCTTAGTATGGGCAGCTAATGGCTACACCTTC | TRBJ1-2 | TRBV11-2 | many | NA
CASSLVLEGSYEQYF | TGTGCCAGCAGCTTAGTTCTGGAGGGCTCCTACGAGCAGTACTTC | TRBJ2-7 | TRBV7-8 | NA | NA